This T cell receptor beta chain originates from a study of blood T cell repertoires in COVID-19. At the level of the study: The origin of the acute and convalescent COVID-19 samples was the United States, Italy and Spain. The analysed material was cDNA or gDNA that came from T cells, B-cell-depleted T cells, or PBMCs.

Germline assignment: CDR1 SGHRS and CDR2 YFSETQ. V was shortened by 0 bases and J by 7 bases, with 10 bases between the two germline ends. The CDR3 has 13 amino acids. In the authors' workflow: Amplification of reference gene primers provided the estimated nucleated cell counts. This table comes from immunoSEQ multiplex PCR, and its TCRdb copy is limited to in-frame clones, with some not included. D and trimming come from the DNA, and the V and J calls and clone size come from that table. The table lists approximately 430,000 clones, more than 80% of them singletons, with under 1.5% in the top ten. The sequence was collected from a woman in her 30s with active or convalescent COVID-19. The rearrangement uses TRBV5-1 and TRBJ1-1, with D uncertain. Specimen: peripheral blood. The CDR3 sequence: CASSLEGRGEAFF. The CDR3 region has the DNA TGCGCCAGCAGCTTGGAAGGGAGAGGTGAAGCTTTCTTT.